This T cell receptor (beta chain) appears in the sequencing data of a study of blood T cell repertoires in COVID-19 (dated by TCRdb to between 2020 and 2021). In the study overall: Collaborator samples came from the United States, Italy and Spain and covered acute and convalescent phases of COVID-19. Nearly every sample came with metadata listing a de-identified subject ID, COVID-19 status, age in years and sex. Where available, HLA class I and class II types were taken from metadata supplied by the sample provider and were not determined by assay-based typing. A freely available public database, intended as a resource for researchers studying the immune response to SARS-CoV-2, is where the repertoires were released. The samples were drawn from the first 160 participants of the ongoing ImmuneRACE study and from some 1,300 subjects provided by 6 global collaborators. The prospective study material was composed of cDNA or gDNA derived from T cells, B-cell-depleted T cells, or PBMCs. Subjects who had been exposed to COVID-19, were actively infected with it, or had recovered from it provided the deeply sampled blood TCRbeta repertoires that made up the dataset. The full study reports these points: The amount of clinical and demographic metadata varied by source and participant and was provided uncurated.

One collaborating source in Seattle enrolled patients during active infection and followed them longitudinally through the course of disease. Each collaborating institution followed its own protocols to collect whole blood in K2EDTA tubes. For TCRbeta analysis, collaborators shipped samples in one of three forms: frozen whole blood, isolated PBMCs, or DNA extracted from either of those sample types. Trimmed from V: 3 bases; trimmed from J: 2 bases; junction bases lacking a gene match: 7. Per the germline V gene, SGHVS is the CDR1 and FQNEAQ is the CDR2. From the cysteine up to the phenylalanine, the CDR3 has a length of 15 residues. Of all the DNA, just the CDR3 is kept, 45 bases in frame from base 1. TCRbeta CDR3 regions were amplified from genomic DNA by means of the immunoSEQ Assay, a bias-controlled multiplex PCR. The authors processed their data as follows. Nucleated cell counts per sample were estimated from amplification of reference gene primers within the assay. Sequence reads were collapsed and filtered to measure the absolute abundance of every unique TCRbeta CDR3 rearrangement. For each sample, productive Simpson clonality was calculated by taking the square root of Simpson's diversity index across productive rearrangements. What TCRdb holds here is the immuneACCESS table cut down to in-frame rearrangements. Part of the clones is not present; checked against another copy, under half of the missing clones reflect an unresolved V gene, and the others are unexplained. V and J calls and clone size are as listed in that table; D and trimming were resolved from the DNA. The sample data list some 190,000 clones, and roughly 76% of these were observed just once. About 11% of the sample belongs to the ten largest clones.

As to this clone: The antigen it recognizes is unknown. Qualities for individual bases were not recorded, and no much larger clone is one base off.

This sequence uses TRBV7-8 and TRBJ2-7; 7 of the junction bases match TRBD2. Input material: peripheral blood. The TCR comes from a woman aged 40-49 years with COVID-19, enrolled during active disease. The CDR3 has the sequence CASSFTAAGAYEQYF. The DNA reads TGTGCCAGCAGCTTCACAGCGGCGGGAGCCTACGAGCAGTACTTC.